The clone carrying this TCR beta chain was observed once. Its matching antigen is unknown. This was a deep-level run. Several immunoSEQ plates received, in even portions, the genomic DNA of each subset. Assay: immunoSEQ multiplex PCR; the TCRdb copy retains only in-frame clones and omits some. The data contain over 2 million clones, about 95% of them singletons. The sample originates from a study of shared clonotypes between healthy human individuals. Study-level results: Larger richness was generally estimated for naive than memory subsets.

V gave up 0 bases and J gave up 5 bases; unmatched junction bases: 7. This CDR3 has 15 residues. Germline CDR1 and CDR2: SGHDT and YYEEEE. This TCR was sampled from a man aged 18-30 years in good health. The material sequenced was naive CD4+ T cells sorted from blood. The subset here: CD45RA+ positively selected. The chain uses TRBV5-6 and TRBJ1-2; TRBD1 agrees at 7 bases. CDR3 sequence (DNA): TGTGCCAGCAGCTTGGGGCCAGGGGGAAGGTATGGCTACACCTTC. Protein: CASSLGPGGRYGYTF.